Listed here are 18 T cell receptor beta chains from one sample, sequenced in a study of blood T cell repertoires in COVID-19 (TCRdb year 2020). The receptor library was made with the immunoSEQ multiplex PCR assay. In its TCRdb copy, this immuneACCESS table keeps in-frame sequences only and misses some clones. Where compared with another copy, unresolved V genes explain less than half of these, and the others have no known cause. The sample includes some 240,000 clones, with approximately 80% observed a single time. 9.5% to 15% of the sample is held by the ten biggest clonotypes. Sequencing was performed on peripheral blood. These receptors were obtained from a human donor in a cohort sampled during active COVID-19.

This chain joins TRBV9 and TRBJ1-6; D gene ambiguous. Deletions cut 0 bases from V and 8 bases from J, with 3 bases between. The germline gives CDR1 SGDLS, CDR2 YYNGEE. CDR3 length equals 12 residues. The CDR3 loop reads CASSVADSPLHF. Here the CDR3 DNA reads TGTGCCAGCAGCGTAGCTGATTCACCCCTCCACTTT.

The chain carries TRBV20-1 and TRBJ1-1, with D maybe TRBD1 (5 bases). Germline V lookup: CDR1 DFQATT, CDR2 SNEGSKA (reference sequence). V was cut by 3 bases and J by 7 bases, with 24 bases left in between. The CDR3 contains 16 residues. CDR3 protein: CSASFLVDSPGDEAFF. As DNA, the CDR3 is TGCAGTGCTAGTTTTTTGGTTGACAGCCCAGGTGATGAAGCTTTCTTT.

The rearrangement uses TRBV28 and TRBJ2-1; TRBD1 matches 8 bases. CDR3 size: 14 residues. The J segment lost 9 bases and the V segment lost 3 bases, leaving 7 bases of the junction unmatched. The germline gives CDR1 MDHEN, CDR2 SYDVKM. The CDR3 sequence is CASSFFGQGGEQFF. For the CDR3, the DNA is TGTGCCAGCAGTTTCTTCGGACAGGGCGGTGAGCAGTTCTTC.

The chain carries TRBV20-1 and TRBJ2-2; TRBD2 agrees at 7 bases. After removal of 3 bases from V and 0 bases from J, the junction contained 1 base not matched to a gene. This CDR3 has 14 amino acids. Germline CDR1 DFQATT, CDR2 SNEGSKA (reference sequence). CDR3 DNA sequence: TGCAGTGCTAGTGCGGGGGCGAACACCGGGGAGCTGTTTTTT. This encodes CSASAGANTGELFF.

The V call is TRBV5-1, the J call TRBJ1-5; tentatively, D is TRBD1 (5 bases). CDR1 and CDR2 from the germline V gene are SGHRS and YFSETQ. The CDR3 contains 17 residues. The ends were cut back, 4 bases at V and 1 base at J, with 18 bases in the middle. The chain's CDR3 is CASSTRKGLESNQPQHF. The CDR3 nucleotides read TGCGCCAGCAGCACCCGGAAGGGGCTCGAGAGCAATCAGCCCCAGCATTTT.

The V and J genes are TRBV13 and TRBJ1-4; D is ambiguous. Germline lookup yields CDR1 PRHDT and CDR2 FYEKMQ (reference sequence). The CDR3 runs to 15 residues. V was cut by 5 bases and J by 11 bases, with 21 bases left in between. CDR3 sequence (DNA): TGTGCCAGCAGCAGCCGGGAGTTGGGAAAACGGAAACTGTTTTTT. Protein product: CASSSRELGKRKLFF.

The CDR3 DNA reads as TGTGCCAGCAGGCCCGGGACAGACCCAAGAGGGACCCAGTACTTC. Amino acids: CASRPGTDPRGTQYF. This chain joins TRBV2 and TRBJ2-5, with 7 bases that match TRBD1. The CDR3 contains 15 residues. V lost 6 bases and J lost 7; bases outside the gene matches: 14. CDR1 and CDR2 (germline): SNHLY, FYNNEI.

The chain employs TRBV11-2 and TRBJ1-6; D not certain. CDR3 size: 14 residues. The ends were cut back, 2 bases at V and 11 bases at J, with 13 bases in the middle. Germline assignment: CDR1 SGHAT and CDR2 FQNNGV. DNA of the CDR3: TGTGCCAGCAGCTTACTCCGGCTGGCGGCACCCCTCCACTTT. It encodes CASSLLRLAAPLHF.

This chain connects TRBV5-1 to TRBJ2-7; D is possibly TRBD2 (6 bases). Trimming removed 1 base at V and 2 bases at J, with 13 bases between. Germline CDR1 SGHRS, CDR2 YFSETQ. This CDR3 has 15 amino acids. The CDR3 is CASSLQSEGPYEQYF. As DNA, the CDR3 is TGCGCCAGCAGCTTGCAGTCGGAGGGCCCCTACGAGCAGTACTTC.

This clone was seen just once. V usage is TRBV18 and J usage is TRBJ1-1; perhaps TRBD1 as D (6 bases). There are 14 residues in the CDR3. Germline CDR1 KGHSH, CDR2 LQKENI. Trimming removed 5 bases at V and 4 bases at J, with 14 bases between. CDR3 bases: TGTGCCAGCTCAACGATACAGGGTTCCACTGAAGCTTTCTTT. It specifies CASSTIQGSTEAFF.

This clone showed up many times. This chain links TRBV6-5 with TRBJ1-2; D might be TRBD1 (6 bases). Germline V lookup: CDR1 MNHEY, CDR2 SVGAGI. This CDR3 has 13 amino acids. V was cut by 6 bases and J by 8 bases, with 16 bases left in between. CDR3 sequence: CASSSPRGRGYTF. The CDR3 region has the DNA TGTGCCAGCAGCTCCCCCAGGGGCAGGGGCTACACCTTC.

The CDR3 coding sequence is TGTGCCAGCAGTAAGATAGCGTCCGGCAATGAGCAGTTCTTC. Its protein is CASSKIASGNEQFF. V and J are TRBV28 and TRBJ2-1, with a tentative D call TRBD2 (5 bases). CDR3 size: 14 residues. The V end lost 5 bases, the J end lost 6 bases, and 14 bases lay between the germline ends. Germline-derived CDR1 and CDR2 are MDHEN and SYDVKM.

V and J are TRBV6-1 and TRBJ2-5; 7 bases map to TRBD2. Trimming cost V 1 base and J 5 bases; bases outside gene matches: 7. CDR1 is MNHNS, CDR2 SASEGT, per germline. This CDR3 has 15 amino acids. CDR3 loop: CASSEVGGTGETQYF. Here the CDR3 DNA reads TGTGCCAGCAGTGAAGTGGGGGGGACGGGGGAGACCCAGTACTTC.

The chain joins TRBV5-1 to TRBJ1-1; D is ambiguous. The CDR3 consists of 13 residues. Between the trimmed V and J ends, which lost 0 bases and 3 bases, there was a span of 6 bases. CDR1 and CDR2 (germline): SGHRS, YFSETQ. The CDR3 region is CASSLVGDTEAFF. CDR3 sequence (DNA): TGCGCCAGCAGCTTGGTGGGAGACACTGAAGCTTTCTTT.

The chain couples TRBV28 to TRBJ1-6; D unresolved. This CDR3 has 17 residues. V lost 5 bases to trimming and J lost 4 bases, with 18 bases between them. The germline gives CDR1 MDHEN, CDR2 SYDVKM. The CDR3 sequence is CASSPHYGAAYNSPLHF. Written as DNA, the CDR3 is TGTGCCAGCAGTCCACACTATGGCGCAGCGTATAATTCACCCCTCCACTTT.

The chain carries TRBV2 and TRBJ1-5; TRBD1 might be the D (6 bases). The CDR3 contains 14 residues. The germline CDR1 and CDR2 sequences are SNHLY and FYNNEI. Deletions cut 5 bases from V and 2 bases from J, with 10 bases between. CDR3 loop: CASSQGSGNQPQHF. DNA for the CDR3: TGTGCCAGCAGTCAGGGGAGCGGCAATCAGCCCCAGCATTTT.

The gene calls are TRBV4-2 and TRBJ2-7; D is perhaps TRBD1 (5 bases). CDR1 and CDR2 from the germline V gene are LGHNA and YNFKEQ. Trimming left V 1 base short and J 0 bases short, with 10 bases between. There are 15 residues in the CDR3. This CDR3 reads CASSQVGQGSYEQYF. The CDR3 DNA reads as TGTGCCAGCAGCCAAGTCGGGCAGGGCTCCTACGAGCAGTACTTC.

Comments on this clone: Sequence at one end of the junction differs from germline and may be a read error. The chain carries TRBV20-1 and TRBJ2-1; tentatively, D is TRBD2 (5 bases). Germline assignment: CDR1 DFQATT and CDR2 SNEGSKA (reference sequence). The CDR3 has 11 residues. The CDR3 DNA is TGCAGTGCTAGCGTGAGGGATGAACAGTTCTTC. Protein sequence: CSASVRDEQFF.